Listed here is a single TCR beta chain. These data originate in a study of shared clonotypes between healthy human individuals. Germline V lookup: CDR1 SGHTA, CDR2 FQGNSA. V gave up 4 bases and J gave up 3 bases, with 7 bases separating them. The CDR3 covers 13 residues. Only in-frame clones appear in the TCRdb table, and some are missing; sequencing was by immunoSEQ multiplex PCR. The table has 2 million to 2.5 million clones, nearly 97% seen once; the top ten hold around 0.13%. The sequence came from a man aged 18 to 29 in good health. The sequenced material came from naive CD4+ T cells sorted from blood. Noted subset: CD45RA+ positively selected. V is TRBV7-2 and J is TRBJ2-1; the D is unclear. The CDR3 DNA reads as TGTGCCAGCAGCTCCGTGGGCTACAATGAGCAGTTCTTC. It translates to CASSSVGYNEQFF.